The 27 T cell receptor beta chains reported below all come from one sample, sequenced in a study of blood T cell repertoires in COVID-19. The table came from immunoSEQ multiplex PCR; TCRdb's copy has only in-frame clones and leaves some out. The sample holds just under 90,000 clones, 90% seen once. Sequencing input: peripheral blood. The receptors shown here come from a man aged 60 to 69 with acute or convalescent COVID-19.

This sequence joins TRBV6-1 and TRBJ2-7; D is unresolved. The CDR3 loop spans 15 amino acids. With 0 bases removed from V and 0 bases from J, the gap between germline ends came to 9 bases. Germline CDR1 MNHNS, CDR2 SASEGT. The CDR3 loop reads CASSEARHSSYEQYF. Written as DNA, the CDR3 is TGTGCCAGCAGTGAAGCACGACACAGCTCCTACGAGCAGTACTTC.

The chain has TRBV14 and TRBJ2-3; perhaps TRBD2 as D (6 bases). The CDR3 contains 16 residues. Per the germline V gene, CDR1 is SGHDN and CDR2 is FVKESK. Trimming pared 1 base from V and 3 bases from J, leaving 14 bases between. The CDR3 DNA is TGTGCCAGCAGCCAAGTTCTCGGGAGAGGTACAGATACGCAGTATTTT. This translates into CASSQVLGRGTDTQYF.

V is TRBV6-5 and J is TRBJ2-1, with D perhaps matching TRBD2 (6 bases). Trimming cost V 6 bases and J 4 bases, with 13 bases left between them. The CDR3 totals 14 residues. The V gene's germline CDR1 is MNHEY and CDR2 SVGAGI. The CDR3 loop reads CASRRTTWYNEQFF. CDR3 DNA sequence: TGTGCCAGCAGGAGGACTACCTGGTACAATGAGCAGTTCTTC.

The chain combines TRBV4-3 with TRBJ2-3, with TRBD2 matching over 7 bases. This CDR3 is 17 amino acids long. CDR1 is LGHNA, CDR2 YSLEER, per germline. With 0 bases clipped from V and 2 bases from J, the junction kept 8 bases outside the gene matches. DNA of the CDR3: TGCGCCAGCAGCCAAGACGTTGAAGCGGGGAACACAGATACGCAGTATTTT. Protein product: CASSQDVEAGNTDTQYF.

This sequence joins TRBV2 and TRBJ2-2; TRBD2 might be the D (6 bases). Trimming left V 2 bases short and J 2 bases short, with 21 bases between. This CDR3 comprises 19 residues. Germline-derived CDR1 and CDR2 are SNHLY and FYNNEI. The CDR3 region has the DNA TGTGCCAGCAGTGAAAAGGGCAGGGAGGAGGGGTTTAACACCGGGGAGCTGTTTTTT. Translating gives CASSEKGREEGFNTGELFF.

The DNA for the CDR3 is TGTGCCAGCAGTCCAGGTGACAGGGTCCTCCTCGAGCAGTACTTC. Translated, it gives CASSPGDRVLLEQYF. The chain combines TRBV6-2 or TRBV6-3 with TRBJ2-7; 7 nucleotides align to TRBD1. Trimming at V came to 5 bases and at J to 6 bases, leaving 13 bases not matched to a gene. In germline, CDR1 is MNHEY, CDR2 SVGEGT. This CDR3 contains 15 residues.

A remark on this clone: At the DNA level, this CDR3 is encoded by other sequences in the same sample as well. The chain uses TRBV18 and TRBJ2-3; 9 bases map to TRBD2. J gave up 1 base and V 4 bases, and 0 bases lay outside the gene matches. The CDR3 is made up of 14 amino acids. In germline, CDR1 is KGHSH, CDR2 LQKENI. In DNA form, the CDR3 reads TGTGCCAGCTCACGGACTAGCGGCACAGATACGCAGTATTTT. Amino acids: CASSRTSGTDTQYF.

The V and J genes are TRBV14 and TRBJ2-1; no clear D. Germline V gene sequence: CDR1 SGHDN, CDR2 FVKESK. With 0 bases removed from V and 7 bases from J, the gap between germline ends came to 7 bases. This CDR3 is built from 13 residues. Written as DNA, the CDR3 is TGTGCCAGCAGCCAAGACTCGGTGAATGAGCAGTTCTTC. Translating gives CASSQDSVNEQFF.

The rearrangement uses TRBV5-1 and TRBJ2-3; D is perhaps TRBD1 (5 bases). The V end was cut by 0 bases, the J end by 0 bases, with 11 bases between. CDR3 length: 16 residues. Germline lookup yields CDR1 SGHRS and CDR2 YFSETQ. CDR3 sequence: CASSLATAASTDTQYF. CDR3 in DNA: TGCGCCAGCAGCTTGGCGACAGCTGCTAGCACAGATACGCAGTATTTT.

This chain connects TRBV7-9 to TRBJ1-6, with a weak D call TRBD1 (5 bases). The CDR3 is 14 amino acids. Germline CDR1 SEHNR, CDR2 FQNEAQ (reference sequence). Trimming removed 1 base from V and 5 bases from J, with 6 bases in between. As DNA, the CDR3 is TGTGCCAGCAGCTTAGAGGGGAATAATTCACCCCTCCACTTT. Protein sequence: CASSLEGNNSPLHF.

This chain joins TRBV20-1 and TRBJ2-7, with D perhaps matching TRBD2 (6 bases). Germline V CDR1 and CDR2: DFQATT, SNEGSKA (reference sequence). The CDR3 contains 13 residues. V was trimmed by 3 bases and J by 5 bases, leaving 14 bases between them. The CDR3 sequence is CSASIMREDEQYF. The CDR3 nucleotides read TGCAGTGCTAGTATCATGAGGGAGGACGAGCAGTACTTC.

This clone has more than one count but fewer than ten. The genes are TRBV5-1 and TRBJ2-1, with 11 bases aligning to TRBD2. Germline CDR1 and CDR2: SGHRS and YFSETQ. This CDR3 region has 14 residues. V gave up 2 bases and J gave up 9 bases; unmatched junction bases: 4. The CDR3 nucleotides are TGCGCCAGCAGCTTAGTAGCGGGAGGGGGTGAGCAGTTCTTC. Translating it yields CASSLVAGGGEQFF. Complete variable domain (other parts from reference TRBV5-1 and TRBJ2-1): KAGVTQTPRYLIKTRGQQVTLSCSPISGHRSVSWYQQTPGQGLQFLFEYFSETQRNKGNFPGRFSGRQFSNSRSEMNVSTLELGDSALYLCASSLVAGGGEQFFGPGTRLTVL.

The chain has TRBV19 and TRBJ1-3; unclear D gene. The V and J ends lost 6 bases and 0 bases respectively, with 3 bases between them. The CDR3 is 12 residues long. CDR1 and CDR2 from the germline V gene are LNHDA and SQIVND (reference sequence). The CDR3 nucleotides read TGTGCCAGTAGGAGCTCTGGAAACACCATATATTTT. It specifies CASRSSGNTIYF.

V and J are TRBV19 and TRBJ2-4, with TRBD2 matching 10 bases. Trimming removed 3 bases from V and 7 bases from J; junction bases left unmatched: 6. Germline V gene lookup returns CDR1 LNHDA and CDR2 SQIVND (reference sequence). The CDR3 covers 15 residues. The CDR3 nucleotides are TGTGCCAGTAGTATGCTAGCGGGAGTGAGGAACATTCAGTACTTC. Translated: CASSMLAGVRNIQYF.

The V and J genes are TRBV28 and TRBJ2-1, with 7 positions matching TRBD2. The CDR3 extends over 17 amino acids. The germline V gene encodes CDR1 MDHEN and CDR2 SYDVKM. Trimming cost V 5 bases and J 0 bases; bases outside gene matches: 10. DNA for the CDR3: TGTGCCAGCAGTCTCTCGACTAGCAGGAGCTCCTACAATGAGCAGTTCTTC. Protein sequence: CASSLSTSRSSYNEQFF.

The rearrangement uses TRBV19 and TRBJ2-7; the D gene is possibly TRBD2 (6 bases). This CDR3 has 13 amino acids. CDR1 LNHDA and CDR2 SQIVND come from the germline V gene (reference sequence). V was shortened by 4 bases and J by 4 bases, with 11 bases between the two germline ends. The CDR3 protein is CASSTVLAYEQYF. The DNA of the CDR3 is TGTGCCAGTAGTACTGTTCTAGCGTACGAGCAGTACTTC.

The chain has TRBV5-1 and TRBJ2-1, with TRBD1 as a possible D gene (6 bases). Germline loops: CDR1 SGHRS, CDR2 YFSETQ. Trimming pared 2 bases from V and 3 bases from J, leaving 15 bases between. The CDR3 runs to 16 residues. The CDR3 protein is CASSFDSRGGYNEQFF. The CDR3 DNA reads as TGCGCCAGCAGCTTCGATTCCAGGGGTGGCTACAATGAGCAGTTCTTC.

J is TRBJ2-2 and V is TRBV12-3 or TRBV12-4; the match to TRBD1 covers 7 bases. V lost 5 bases and J lost 6; bases outside the gene matches: 0. This CDR3 has 12 residues. The CDR3 loop reads CASSTGAGELFF. CDR3 coding DNA: TGTGCCAGCAGTACAGGGGCCGGGGAGCTGTTTTTT.

The V gene is TRBV7-9, the J gene TRBJ1-1; no clear D gene. CDR3 length: 12 amino acids. From germline, CDR1 is SEHNR and CDR2 FQNEAQ (reference sequence). Trimming removed 6 bases at V and 5 bases at J, with 10 bases between. In DNA form, the CDR3 reads TGTGCCAGCAGTCCTAGGCAGACTGAAGCTTTCTTT. Translated: CASSPRQTEAFF.

The chain is built from TRBV28 and TRBJ1-1; possible D gene TRBD1, 5 bases. Trimming took off 3 bases at V and 2 bases at J, with 13 bases between the two ends. The CDR3 runs 15 residues. Per germline, CDR1 MDHEN and CDR2 SYDVKM. The CDR3 region is CASSLWTSPNTEAFF. The CDR3 coding sequence is TGTGCCAGCAGTTTGTGGACAAGTCCCAACACTGAAGCTTTCTTT.

This clone has only one observation. CDR3 sequence reads: CASSQSCRGLAGYEQYF. The CDR3 region has the DNA TGCGCCAGCAGTCAATCGTGTCGAGGACTAGCGGGCTACGAGCAGTACTTC. V is TRBV23-1 and J is TRBJ2-7; the match to TRBD2 covers 11 bases. TRBV23-1 is classed as an ORF, of uncertain function. The CDR3 is 17 residues long. Losses at the gene ends were 0 bases for V and 3 bases for J; bases not matched to a gene: 7.

The V and J genes are TRBV4-2 and TRBJ2-5, with D possibly TRBD2 on 6 matching bases. Germline V gene sequence: CDR1 LGHNA, CDR2 YNFKEQ. V lost 2 bases and J 5 bases, leaving 15 bases between the germline ends. CDR3 size: 15 residues. Here the CDR3 reads CASSQNRAEGETQYF. CDR3 DNA sequence: TGTGCCAGCAGCCAAAACCGGGCGGAGGGGGAGACCCAGTACTTC.

The chain uses TRBV5-5 and TRBJ2-3; 8 nucleotides match TRBD2. The V segment lost 1 base and the J segment 4 bases; nucleotides outside the gene matches: 8. The germline gives CDR1 SGHKS, CDR2 YYEKEE (reference sequence). The CDR3 has 16 amino acids. The CDR3 sequence is CASSLTSGAGPDTQYF. CDR3 nucleotides: TGTGCCAGCAGCTTGACTAGCGGCGCGGGCCCAGATACGCAGTATTTT. Full variable domain (outside the CDR3, taken from reference TRBV5-5 and TRBJ2-3): DAGVTQSPTHLIKTRGQQVTLRCSPISGHKSVSWYQQVLGQGPQFIFQYYEKEERGRGNFPDRFSARQFPNYSSELNVNALLLGDSALYLCASSLTSGAGPDTQYFGPGTRLTVL.

The DNA of the CDR3 is TGTGCCAGCAGCTCCCGGGACATCTCAACTAATGAAAAACTGTTTTTT. Translated, it gives CASSSRDISTNEKLFF. The chain carries TRBV7-9 and TRBJ1-4; perhaps TRBD1 as D (6 bases). The germline V gene encodes CDR1 SEHNR and CDR2 FQNEAQ (reference sequence). This CDR3 spans 16 amino acids. Between the trimmed V and J ends, which lost 4 bases and 0 bases, there was a span of 12 bases. Complete variable domain (other parts from reference TRBV7-9 and TRBJ1-4): DTGVSQNPRHKITKRGQNVTFRCDPISEHNRLYWYRQTLGQGPEFLTYFQNEAQLEKSRLLSDRFSAERPKGSFSTLEIQRTEQGDSAMYLCASSSRDISTNEKLFFGSGTQLSVL.

The chain is built from TRBV7-8 and TRBJ1-2; no clear D. V was cut by 8 bases and J by 0 bases, with 10 bases left in between. Germline CDR1 reads SGHVS; CDR2 reads FQNEAQ. The CDR3 runs to 13 residues. CDR3 nucleotides: TGTGCCAGCGGCGCCGGAGCTAACTATGGCTACACCTTC. Protein: CASGAGANYGYTF.

With respect to this clone: The sample contains more than one DNA sequence encoding this CDR3. The rearrangement joins TRBV5-1 to TRBJ1-3; 7 bases line up with TRBD1. Trimming removed 2 bases from V and 0 bases from J; junction bases left unmatched: 2. CDR3 length: 15 amino acids. CDR1 SGHRS and CDR2 YFSETQ come from the germline V gene. CDR3: CASSLQGLSGNTIYF. Here the CDR3 DNA reads TGCGCCAGCAGCTTACAGGGGCTCTCTGGAAACACCATATATTTT.

The rearrangement joins TRBV29-1 to TRBJ2-7, with D perhaps matching TRBD1 (6 bases). Trimming left V 3 bases short and J 2 bases short, with 8 bases between. Germline values: CDR1 SQVTM, CDR2 ANQGSEA. This CDR3 region has 12 residues. The CDR3 loop is CSVEGAPYEQYF. The CDR3 DNA sequence: TGCAGCGTTGAGGGGGCTCCCTACGAGCAGTACTTC.